This TCR beta chain appears in the sequencing data of a study of OX40 agonist ivuxolimab in advanced cancers. General observations from the study: On average, a greater number of expanded clones characterised CD8+ T cells relative to CD4+. Also showing low normalized T-cell clonal expansion were some of the nonresponders.

Profiled with immunoSEQ multiplex PCR; TCRdb holds only in-frame clones, not every one. The data hold some 49,000 clones, with about nine tenths observed a single time. The CDR3 sequence is 20 residues long. V lost 1 base, J lost 4 bases, and 18 bases stayed unmatched. CDR1 SGHTA and CDR2 FQGTGA come from the germline V gene. Remarks on this clone: What it binds is unknown.

The source was CD4+ or CD8+ T cells sorted from blood, collected in a trial of the OX40 agonist ivuxolimab. The chain carries TRBV7-3 and TRBJ2-2; 7 bases are a match to TRBD1. This sequence was found in an adult with an advanced solid tumor such as melanoma, head and neck, liver or kidney cancer. CDR3 bases: TGTGCCAGCAGCTTAAAATTTCGGGGTGGGGACAGTTTTGTCACCGGGGAGCTGTTTTTT. Translating it yields CASSLKFRGGDSFVTGELFF. Looking up the rest from reference TRBV7-3 and TRBJ2-2 gives the full variable domain: GAGVSQTPSNKVTEKGKYVELRCDPISGHTALYWYRQSLGQGPEFLIYFQGTGAADDSGLPNDRFFAVRPEGSVSTLKIQRTERGDSAVYLCASSLKFRGGDSFVTGELFFGEGSRLTVL.